This TCR beta chain was identified in a study of shared clonotypes between healthy human individuals. In the study overall: Plates per donor: three CD4 naive, three CD4 memory, two CD8 naive, one CD8 memory. Study outcomes and limitations: Naive subsets generally had larger estimated richness than memory subsets.

Some 27,000 T cell genomes, or roughly 180 ng DNA, went into the sorted-subset replicate PCRs. The assay was immunoSEQ multiplex PCR, and TCRdb's table has in-frame clones only and misses some. The table has more than 2,000,000 clones, 85% to 95% seen once. V shed 3 bases, J shed 11 bases, and the junction held 16 bases outside the gene matches. Germline CDR1 reads KGHSH; CDR2 reads LQKENI. The CDR3 length is 16 residues. On this clone itself: Its antigen is as yet unknown.

V and J are TRBV18 and TRBJ2-5; 9 nucleotides line up with TRBD2. The clonotype was recovered from a man aged 18 to 30 in good health. The sequenced sample was naive CD4+ T cells sorted from blood. The subset was: CD45RA+ positively selected. The chain's CDR3 is CASSPRGGTSLGEQYF. The CDR3 DNA follows: TGTGCCAGCTCACCCCGGGGCGGGACTAGCCTCGGAGAGCAGTACTTC. Using reference TRBV18 and TRBJ2-5 for the parts outside the CDR3, the full variable domain is NAGVMQNPRHLVRRRGQEARLRCSPMKGHSHVYWYRQLPEEGLKFMVYLQKENIIDESGMPKERFSAEFPKEGPSILRIQQVVRGDSAAYFCASSPRGGTSLGEQYFGPGTRLLVL.